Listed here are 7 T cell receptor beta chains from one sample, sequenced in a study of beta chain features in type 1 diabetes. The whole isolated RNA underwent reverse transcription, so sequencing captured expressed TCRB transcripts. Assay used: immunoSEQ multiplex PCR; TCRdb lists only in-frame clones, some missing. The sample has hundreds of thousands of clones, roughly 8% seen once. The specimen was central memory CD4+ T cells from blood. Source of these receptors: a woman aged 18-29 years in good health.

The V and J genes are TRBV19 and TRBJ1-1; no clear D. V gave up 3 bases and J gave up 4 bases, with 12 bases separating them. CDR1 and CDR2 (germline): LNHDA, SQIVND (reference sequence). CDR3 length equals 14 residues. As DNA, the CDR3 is TGTGCCAGTAGTATCCAAATATTGGGCACTGAAGCTTTCTTT. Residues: CASSIQILGTEAFF.

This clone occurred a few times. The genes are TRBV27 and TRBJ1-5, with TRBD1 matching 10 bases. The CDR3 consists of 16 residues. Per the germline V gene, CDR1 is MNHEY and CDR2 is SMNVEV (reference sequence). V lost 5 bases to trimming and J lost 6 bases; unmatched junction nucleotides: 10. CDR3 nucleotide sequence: TGTGCCAGCAGTGTAGTAGGACAGGGGGTGGGTCAGCCCCAGCATTTT. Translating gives CASSVVGQGVGQPQHF.

The CDR3 nucleotides are TGTGCCAGCAGGGCGACAGCCTCCTACGAGCAGTACTTC. Residues: CASRATASYEQYF. The genes are TRBV6-5 and TRBJ2-7; TRBD1 might be the D (5 bases). Germline CDR1 is MNHEY and CDR2 is SVGAGI. Deletions cut 6 bases from V and 0 bases from J, with 9 bases between. The CDR3 consists of 13 residues.

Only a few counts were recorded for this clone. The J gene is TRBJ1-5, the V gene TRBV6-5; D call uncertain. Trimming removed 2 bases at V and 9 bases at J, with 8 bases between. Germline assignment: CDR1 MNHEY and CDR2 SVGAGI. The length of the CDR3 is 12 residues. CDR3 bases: TGTGCCAGCAGTTACCAAACACCGCCCCAGCATTTT. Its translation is CASSYQTPPQHF.

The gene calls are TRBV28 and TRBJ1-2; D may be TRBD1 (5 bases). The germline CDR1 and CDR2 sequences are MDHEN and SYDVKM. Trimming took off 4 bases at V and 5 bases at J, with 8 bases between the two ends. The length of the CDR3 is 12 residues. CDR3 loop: CASSSPGYGYTF. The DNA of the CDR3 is TGTGCCAGCAGTTCCCCAGGGTATGGCTACACCTTC.

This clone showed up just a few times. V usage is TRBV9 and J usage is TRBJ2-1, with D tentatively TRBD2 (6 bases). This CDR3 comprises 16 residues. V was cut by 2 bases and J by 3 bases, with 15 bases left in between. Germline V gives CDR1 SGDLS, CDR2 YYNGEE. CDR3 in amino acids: CASSVSGGTYYNEQFF. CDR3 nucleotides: TGTGCCAGCAGCGTGTCCGGCGGGACCTACTACAATGAGCAGTTCTTC.

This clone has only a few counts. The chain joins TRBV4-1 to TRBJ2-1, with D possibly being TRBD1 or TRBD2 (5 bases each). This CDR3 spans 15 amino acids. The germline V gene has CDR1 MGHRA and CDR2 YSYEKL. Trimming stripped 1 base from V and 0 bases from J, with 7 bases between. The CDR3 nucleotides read TGCGCCAGCAGCCAAGGGGGGAGCTCCTACAATGAGCAGTTCTTC. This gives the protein CASSQGGSSYNEQFF.